This T cell receptor beta chain was sequenced during a study of blood T cell repertoires in COVID-19 (dated by TCRdb to 2018 to 2020). For the wider study: The collaborator samples originated in the United States, Italy and Spain and spanned the acute and convalescent phases of COVID-19. The samples were drawn from the first 160 participants of the ongoing ImmuneRACE study and from more than 1,000 subjects provided by 6 global collaborators. The repertoires were made available in a free public database intended to serve as a resource for research on the immune response to SARS-CoV-2. Subjects who had been exposed to COVID-19, were actively infected with it, or had recovered from it provided the deeply sampled blood TCRbeta repertoires that made up the dataset. The material from the prospective study consisted of cDNA or gDNA derived from T cells, B-cell-depleted T cells, or PBMCs. Sample metadata almost always included a de-identified subject ID, COVID-19 status, age in years and sex. HLA class I and class II types, where available, came from metadata supplied by the sample provider rather than from assay-based typing. Overall study results and their limits: Clinical and demographic metadata were provided uncurated, with the amount varying by source and participant.

Trimming takes 4 bases off V and 2 bases off J; junction bases not matched to a gene: 8. Via the germline V gene, CDR1 is SGHRS and CDR2 YFSETQ. Including the terminal cysteine and phenylalanine, the CDR3 comprises 15 residues. Only the CDR3 DNA is retained, 45 bases long and in frame from the first base. In Seattle, one collaborating source enrolled patients while the infection was active and tracked those patients longitudinally over the course of disease. Whole blood was collected in K2EDTA tubes by collaborating institutions according to the institutions' own protocols. For TCRbeta analysis, collaborators shipped samples as frozen whole blood, isolated PBMCs, or DNA extracted from either of those sample types. TCRbeta CDR3 regions were amplified from genomic DNA by means of the immunoSEQ Assay, a bias-controlled multiplex PCR. The source study handled its data this way. The number of nucleated cells in each sample was estimated from the amplification of reference gene primers within the assay. To quantify the absolute abundance of each unique TCRbeta CDR3 rearrangement, sequence reads were collapsed and filtered. For each sample, productive Simpson clonality was calculated as the square root of Simpson's diversity index over productive rearrangements. Held by TCRdb, this immuneACCESS table contains in-frame sequences only and omits some clones. Under half of the omission traces to an unresolved V gene where checked; the cause of the rest is unknown. V and J calls and clone size follow that table, whereas D and trimming were derived from the DNA. Here the sample has about 48,000 clones; around 84% occur a single time. 2.6% of the sample belongs to the ten largest clones.

This clone was detected only once. The antigen it recognizes is unknown. No much larger clonotype is one base removed from it; base qualities were not supplied. The V gene is TRBV5-1 and the J gene is TRBJ2-7; 8 central nucleotides agree with TRBD2. The sequence came from a woman older than 75 with COVID-19, enrolled during active disease. Sequencing used peripheral blood. The nucleotides read TGCGCCAGCAGCCCCACCCGGGGGGGTGCCTACGAGCAGTACTTC. Translated, this is CASSPTRGGAYEQYF.